These T cell receptor beta chains were read from a single sample in a study of graft-versus-host responses after intestinal transplantation. Profiled with immunoSEQ multiplex PCR; TCRdb holds only in-frame clones, not every one. Of about 10,000 clones in the sample, 85% to 95% were seen once. Specimen: PBMCs, collected 68 days after transplant. These receptors all come from a human patient who received an intestinal transplant, so some T cells may come from the graft donor. Each CDR3 is given with its conserved first and last residue. Fields, in order: clone size, D gene, J gene, V gene, CDR3 DNA, CDR3 protein. The D gene is left open where the match is weak. Expanded clones get a size class; other rows say once, few or many, or leave the size out.

abundance: NA
d_gene: NA
j_gene: TRBJ2-2
v_gene: TRBV7-6
CDR3nt: TGTGCCAGCAGCCCCGCGTCGGTCGGGGAGCTGTTTTTT
CDR3aa: CASSPASVGELFF

abundance: NA
d_gene: NA
j_gene: TRBJ2-7
v_gene: TRBV5-1
CDR3nt: TGCGCCAGCAGCTCGCAGGAAAGATCCTACGAGCAGTACTTC
CDR3aa: CASSSQERSYEQYF

abundance: NA
d_gene: NA
j_gene: TRBJ2-3
v_gene: TRBV10-3
CDR3nt: TGTGCCATCAGTGAGTCCCCCCGCGGGACCCGAGGAGATACGCAGTATTTT
CDR3aa: CAISESPRGTRGDTQYF

abundance: once
d_gene: NA
j_gene: TRBJ1-2
v_gene: TRBV15
CDR3nt: TGTGCCACCAGCAGAGTGGGGGGGCGCATCCTAGGCTACACCTTC
CDR3aa: CATSRVGGRILGYTF

abundance: NA
d_gene: NA
j_gene: TRBJ2-7
v_gene: TRBV6-1
CDR3nt: TGTGCCAGCTTCGAACACTTCTACGAGCAGTACTTC
CDR3aa: CASFEHFYEQYF

abundance: NA
d_gene: TRBD2
j_gene: TRBJ2-1
v_gene: TRBV9
CDR3nt: TGTGCCAGCAGCGTAGGATCAGCAGGTGCGGGAGTTGGGTGGGAGCAGTTCTTC
CDR3aa: CASSVGSAGAGVGWEQFF

abundance: few
d_gene: NA
j_gene: TRBJ1-1
v_gene: TRBV19
CDR3nt: TGTGCCAGTAGTCTAGCCGCAGGGTCCTCGGAAGCTTTCTTT
CDR3aa: CASSLAAGSSEAFF

abundance: NA
d_gene: NA
j_gene: TRBJ2-1
v_gene: TRBV7-6
CDR3nt: TGTGCCAGCAGCTTAGTCGTTGCCACCTACAATGAGCAGTTCTTC
CDR3aa: CASSLVVATYNEQFF

abundance: NA
d_gene: TRBD1
j_gene: TRBJ2-2
v_gene: TRBV28
CDR3nt: TGTGCCAGCAGTTGGGACAGGGGGGGCACCGGGGAGCTGTTTTTT
CDR3aa: CASSWDRGGTGELFF

abundance: NA
d_gene: NA
j_gene: TRBJ2-1
v_gene: TRBV6-4
CDR3nt: TGTGCCAGCAGTGACAGGGGCAATGAGCAGTTCTTC
CDR3aa: CASSDRGNEQFF

abundance: once
d_gene: NA
j_gene: TRBJ2-1
v_gene: TRBV15
CDR3nt: TGTGCCACCAGCAGAGGTGGGATCCCAAATGTCAATGAGCAGTTCTTC
CDR3aa: CATSRGGIPNVNEQFF

abundance: NA
d_gene: NA
j_gene: TRBJ1-4
v_gene: TRBV29-1
CDR3nt: TGCAGCGTCGGGGCGCTACCAACTAATGAAAAACTGTTTTTT
CDR3aa: CSVGALPTNEKLFF

abundance: NA
d_gene: NA
j_gene: TRBJ2-7
v_gene: TRBV28
CDR3nt: TGTGCCAGCAGTTTAGCGGACTGGTGGTCCTACGAGCAGTACTTC
CDR3aa: CASSLADWWSYEQYF

abundance: NA
d_gene: TRBD2
j_gene: TRBJ2-7
v_gene: TRBV2
CDR3nt: TGTGCCAGCAGTGAAGCCGGTAGCAGGGAGGGATACGAGCAGTACTTC
CDR3aa: CASSEAGSREGYEQYF

abundance: NA
d_gene: NA
j_gene: TRBJ1-1
v_gene: TRBV2
CDR3nt: TGTGCCAGCAAAGAGGGCCAGATGAACACTGAAGCTTTCTTT
CDR3aa: CASKEGQMNTEAFF

abundance: once
d_gene: NA
j_gene: TRBJ2-7
v_gene: TRBV7-2
CDR3nt: TGTGCCAGCAGCTTAACTCGCGGACATATCTACGAGCAGTACTTC
CDR3aa: CASSLTRGHIYEQYF

abundance: NA
d_gene: TRBD1
j_gene: TRBJ1-1
v_gene: TRBV30
CDR3nt: TGTGCCTGGAGTGACTCGGGACAGGGGACTGAAGCTTTCTTT
CDR3aa: CAWSDSGQGTEAFF

abundance: NA
d_gene: TRBD2
j_gene: TRBJ2-7
v_gene: TRBV5-6
CDR3nt: TGTGCCAGCAGCTTCCAGGGACTAGCGGGAGGGCCGCGGGAGCAGTACTTC
CDR3aa: CASSFQGLAGGPREQYF

abundance: NA
d_gene: NA
j_gene: TRBJ2-1
v_gene: TRBV7-9
CDR3nt: TGTGCCAGCAGCTTGGGCAGCGGGAATGAGCAGTTCTTC
CDR3aa: CASSLGSGNEQFF

abundance: NA
d_gene: NA
j_gene: TRBJ2-2
v_gene: TRBV4-3
CDR3nt: TGCGCCAGCAGCCAAGATCCCTCCCCTGTCTTGAACACCGGGGAGCTGTTTTTT
CDR3aa: CASSQDPSPVLNTGELFF

abundance: NA
d_gene: TRBD1
j_gene: TRBJ1-3
v_gene: TRBV4-3
CDR3nt: TGCGCCAGCAGCCAAGATCGAGGGACAGCCGGAAACACCATATATTTT
CDR3aa: CASSQDRGTAGNTIYF

abundance: NA
d_gene: TRBD2
j_gene: TRBJ2-1
v_gene: TRBV13
CDR3nt: TGTGCCAGCAGCCCGGGGGGGGCTTATAGCCTTAACAATGAGCAGTTCTTC
CDR3aa: CASSPGGAYSLNNEQFF

abundance: NA
d_gene: TRBD1
j_gene: TRBJ1-1
v_gene: TRBV28
CDR3nt: TGTGCCAGCAGTCTTGGGGACAGCACTGAAGCTTTCTTT
CDR3aa: CASSLGDSTEAFF

abundance: NA
d_gene: TRBD1
j_gene: TRBJ2-7
v_gene: TRBV27
CDR3nt: TGTGCCAGCAGCCGGTCCCTGGGACAGACCTACGAGCAGTACTTC
CDR3aa: CASSRSLGQTYEQYF

abundance: NA
d_gene: NA
j_gene: TRBJ2-5
v_gene: TRBV9
CDR3nt: TGTGCCAGCACCTCCTCGGCGGGCCTACAAGAGACCCAGTACTTC
CDR3aa: CASTSSAGLQETQYF

abundance: NA
d_gene: TRBD2
j_gene: TRBJ2-1
v_gene: TRBV14
CDR3nt: TGTGCCAGCAGCCAAGGGGTAGCGGGAGAACCGTTCTTC
CDR3aa: CASSQGVAGEPFF

abundance: NA
d_gene: NA
j_gene: TRBJ2-3
v_gene: TRBV12-5
CDR3nt: TGTGCTAGTGGCTTAGACGGATCCGGCACAGATACGCAGTATTTT
CDR3aa: CASGLDGSGTDTQYF

abundance: NA
d_gene: TRBD1
j_gene: TRBJ1-4
v_gene: TRBV6-4
CDR3nt: TGTGCCAGCAGTGACTCGACAGGGACAACTAATGAAAAACTGTTTTTT
CDR3aa: CASSDSTGTTNEKLFF

abundance: NA
d_gene: NA
j_gene: TRBJ2-1
v_gene: TRBV5-4
CDR3nt: TGTGCCAGCAGCGATGATTGGGGGGAGGTAAATGAGCAGTTCTTC
CDR3aa: CASSDDWGEVNEQFF

abundance: NA
d_gene: NA
j_gene: TRBJ2-7
v_gene: TRBV7-3
CDR3nt: TGTGCCAGCAGCCCCTTCGGGGACTCCTACGAGCAGTACTTC
CDR3aa: CASSPFGDSYEQYF

abundance: NA
d_gene: TRBD1
j_gene: TRBJ2-7
v_gene: TRBV27
CDR3nt: TGTGCCAGCAGCGACAGGGCATACGAGCAGTACTTC
CDR3aa: CASSDRAYEQYF

abundance: NA
d_gene: NA
j_gene: TRBJ1-1
v_gene: TRBV28
CDR3nt: TGTGCCAGCAGCCTCACCCCGAAAGTTCTTACCACTGAAGCTTTCTTT
CDR3aa: CASSLTPKVLTTEAFF

abundance: NA
d_gene: NA
j_gene: TRBJ1-1
v_gene: TRBV5-1
CDR3nt: TGCGCCAGCAGCCTGGACATGGACACTGAAGCTTTCTTT
CDR3aa: CASSLDMDTEAFF

abundance: NA
d_gene: NA
j_gene: TRBJ1-1
v_gene: TRBV9
CDR3nt: TGTGCCAGCAGCCCCCGGGGAAACACTGAAGCTTTCTTT
CDR3aa: CASSPRGNTEAFF

abundance: NA
d_gene: NA
j_gene: TRBJ2-7
v_gene: TRBV23-1
CDR3nt: TGCGCCAGCAGTCCCCTTCCTGGCGGTAGCCTTATTCCCTACGAGCAGTACTTC
CDR3aa: CASSPLPGGSLIPYEQYF

abundance: NA
d_gene: NA
j_gene: TRBJ2-7
v_gene: TRBV18
CDR3nt: TGTGCCAGCTCTCTCTACCTATCGAGTGAATTAGCAACCAGCTCCTACGAGCAGTACTTC
CDR3aa: CASSLYLSSELATSSYEQYF

abundance: NA
d_gene: NA
j_gene: TRBJ1-1
v_gene: TRBV19
CDR3nt: TGTGCCAGTACCTCCGGGGGGAACACTGAAGCTTTCTTT
CDR3aa: CASTSGGNTEAFF

abundance: NA
d_gene: NA
j_gene: TRBJ1-1
v_gene: TRBV28
CDR3nt: TGTGCCAGCAGTTTTCCCAGTGTGAACACTGAAGCTTTCTTT
CDR3aa: CASSFPSVNTEAFF

abundance: NA
d_gene: NA
j_gene: TRBJ2-7
v_gene: TRBV9
CDR3nt: TGTGCCAGCAGCGTGCAGGGATACGAGCAGTACTTC
CDR3aa: CASSVQGYEQYF

abundance: NA
d_gene: NA
j_gene: TRBJ1-3
v_gene: TRBV6-5
CDR3nt: TGTGCCAGCAGTGATTGGGTCTCTGGAAACACCATATATTTT
CDR3aa: CASSDWVSGNTIYF

abundance: once
d_gene: TRBD2
j_gene: TRBJ2-5
v_gene: TRBV28
CDR3nt: TGTGCCACCCTCTTGGGACTAGCGGGAGGGCGGGAGACCCAGTACTTC
CDR3aa: CATLLGLAGGRETQYF

abundance: NA
d_gene: TRBD1
j_gene: TRBJ1-6
v_gene: TRBV9
CDR3nt: TGTGCCAGCAGCGTAGGGGTCGGACAGGGCGGCGGTTCACCCCTCCACTTT
CDR3aa: CASSVGVGQGGGSPLHF

abundance: NA
d_gene: NA
j_gene: TRBJ2-7
v_gene: TRBV18
CDR3nt: TGTGCCAGCTCACCAGGACTCTGGTACGAGCAGTACTTC
CDR3aa: CASSPGLWYEQYF

abundance: NA
d_gene: NA
j_gene: TRBJ2-5
v_gene: TRBV5-6
CDR3nt: TGTGCCAGCAGCCCCCCTCAGTACGAGAGGGAAAAAGAGACCCAGTACTTC
CDR3aa: CASSPPQYEREKETQYF

abundance: few
d_gene: NA
j_gene: TRBJ2-7
v_gene: TRBV5-8
CDR3nt: TGTGCCAGCAGCCCCCGCTACGAGCAGTACTTC
CDR3aa: CASSPRYEQYF

abundance: NA
d_gene: NA
j_gene: TRBJ1-1
v_gene: TRBV6-1
CDR3nt: TGTGCTACCATGACCGTGAACACTGAAGCTTTCTTT
CDR3aa: CATMTVNTEAFF

abundance: NA
d_gene: TRBD1
j_gene: TRBJ1-5
v_gene: TRBV18
CDR3nt: TGTGCCAGCTCACCCTCCAGGGGGATTAATGCCAATCAGCCCCAGCATTTT
CDR3aa: CASSPSRGINANQPQHF

abundance: NA
d_gene: NA
j_gene: TRBJ2-1
v_gene: TRBV19
CDR3nt: TGTGCCAGTAGTACATACAATGAGCAGTTCTTC
CDR3aa: CASSTYNEQFF

abundance: NA
d_gene: NA
j_gene: TRBJ2-7
v_gene: TRBV11-2
CDR3nt: TGTGCCAGCAGCTTAGCCGGCAGCGGGTCGCACTTC
CDR3aa: CASSLAGSGSHF

abundance: NA
d_gene: NA
j_gene: TRBJ2-7
v_gene: TRBV27
CDR3nt: TGTGCCAGCAGTTGGGCCCGCGTAGGGGTATACGAGCAGTACTTC
CDR3aa: CASSWARVGVYEQYF

abundance: NA
d_gene: TRBD2
j_gene: TRBJ2-1
v_gene: TRBV27
CDR3nt: TGTGCCAGCAGTTCTCGAAGCGGGACCTCCTACAATGAGCAGTTCTTC
CDR3aa: CASSSRSGTSYNEQFF

abundance: NA
d_gene: TRBD2
j_gene: TRBJ2-1
v_gene: TRBV15
CDR3nt: TGTGCCACCAGCCGAGGACTAGCGGGAGTCAATGAGCAGTTCTTC
CDR3aa: CATSRGLAGVNEQFF

abundance: few
d_gene: TRBD1
j_gene: TRBJ2-1
v_gene: TRBV25-1
CDR3nt: TGTGCCAGCAGCCCCGGACAGGCCTACAATGAGCAGTTCTTC
CDR3aa: CASSPGQAYNEQFF

abundance: NA
d_gene: TRBD1
j_gene: TRBJ1-4
v_gene: TRBV5-1
CDR3nt: TGCGCCAGCAGATCGACAGGGCTGGATGAAAAACTGTTTTTT
CDR3aa: CASRSTGLDEKLFF

abundance: NA
d_gene: TRBD1
j_gene: TRBJ1-2
v_gene: TRBV27
CDR3nt: TGTGCCAGCAGTTTATCTATGGGACAGGGTCATGGCTACACCTTC
CDR3aa: CASSLSMGQGHGYTF

abundance: NA
d_gene: TRBD2
j_gene: TRBJ2-3
v_gene: TRBV5-6
CDR3nt: TGTGCCAGCAGCCCCGACCCCATAGCGGGAGGACGTCCGAATACGCAGTATTTT
CDR3aa: CASSPDPIAGGRPNTQYF

abundance: NA
d_gene: NA
j_gene: TRBJ1-1
v_gene: TRBV6-5
CDR3nt: TGTGCCAGCAGTTTCCTAACAGGGTACACTGAAGCTTTCTTT
CDR3aa: CASSFLTGYTEAFF